This T cell receptor (beta chain) stems from a study of technical replicates of blood from a handful of donors. The CDR3 loop spans 19 amino acids. The germline gives CDR1 LNHNV, CDR2 YYDKDF (reference sequence). V shed 3 bases and J 0 bases; nucleotides not matched to a gene: 10. This table comes from immunoSEQ multiplex PCR, and its TCRdb copy is limited to in-frame clones, with some not included. Of 60,000 to 80,000 clones listed, roughly 86% are singletons. The V and J genes are TRBV15 and TRBJ1-5, with TRBD1 matching over 11 bases. This TCR derives from a human donor in good health. Some clones in this sample may be carry-over from other donors' samples. Material: PBMCs. The CDR3 sequence: CATSSGDRGGEYSNQPQHF. The DNA of the CDR3 is TGTGCCACCAGCAGTGGGGACAGGGGGGGGGAGTATAGCAATCAGCCCCAGCATTTT.